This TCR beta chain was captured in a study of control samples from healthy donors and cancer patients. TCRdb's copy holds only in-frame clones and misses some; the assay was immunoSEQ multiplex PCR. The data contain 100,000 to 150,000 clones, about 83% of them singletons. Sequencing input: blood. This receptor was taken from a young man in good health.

The chain's CDR3 is CASATAAYGYTF. The DNA for the CDR3 is TGTGCCAGCGCCACAGCGGCCTATGGCTACACCTTC. J is TRBJ1-2 and V is TRBV12-3 or TRBV12-4; D unresolved. Trimming shortened V by 8 bases and J by 4 bases, and 11 bases separated the two germline ends. This CDR3 has 12 residues.